This is a list of T cell receptor beta chains from one sample in a study of breast tumors, draining lymph nodes, adjacent tissues. TCRdb fed the multiplex PCR reads into MiXCR, producing one record per CDR3 protein. Of approximately 130,000 distinct CDR3 sequences listed, 21% are singletons. The sequencing sample was made of axillary lymph node tissue. The source of these receptors is a female donor with breast cancer. Some clones in this sample may be carry-over from other donors' samples. CDR3s include the opening cysteine and the closing phenylalanine or tryptophan. A D gene is named only where the DNA matches it firmly. Clone size is not always given. Where it is, it says once, few, many or a class for expanded clones.

>many|TRBV9|.|TRBJ1-6
TGTGCCAGCAGCGTAGGGGACGGACAGCGGAATAATTCACCCCTCCACTTT
CASSVGDGQRNNSPLHF
>.|TRBV3-1|.|TRBJ2-2
TGTGCCAGCAGGTGGGCCGGGGAGCTGTTTTTT
CASRWAGELFF
>many|TRBV6-1|TRBD2|TRBJ2-7
TGTGCCAGCACCTTAGCGGGAGGGGCTTTGGAGCAGTACTTC
CASTLAGGALEQYF
>.|TRBV6-5|.|TRBJ1-3
TGTGCCAGCAGCCCCTCCCCGGGGGGTAGGTCTTCCTTTGGAAACACCATATATTTT
CASSPSPGGRSSFGNTIYF
>many|TRBV7-9|TRBD1|TRBJ1-6
TGTGCCAGCAGCCCGGGACAGAATAATTCACCCCTCCACTTT
CASSPGQNNSPLHF
>many|TRBV19|.|TRBJ1-5
TGTGCCAGTAGTATCCAGGGGAGCCCCTTAGATCAGCCCCAGCATTTT
CASSIQGSPLDQPQHF
>many|TRBV5-4|.|TRBJ1-6
TGTGCCAGCAGCTTGGGGGTCCCATCCCCCTTTTCACCCCTCCACTTT
CASSLGVPSPFSPLHF
>many|TRBV24-1|.|TRBJ2-2
TGTGCCACCAGTGAGCCAGGGGTGACAGGGGAGCTGTTTTTT
CATSEPGVTGELFF
>many|TRBV7-2|.|TRBJ1-5
TGTGCCAGCAGCTTAGCGGGACTAAAGCCCCAGCATTTT
CASSLAGLKPQHF
>few|TRBV19|.|TRBJ1-5
TGTGCCAGTAGTTTGACCGTTGATCAGCCCCAGCATTTT
CASSLTVDQPQHF
>many|TRBV9|.|TRBJ2-2
TGTGCCAGCAGCGCCTACTCCGGCGGGGAGCTGTTTTTT
CASSAYSGGELFF
>many|TRBV3-1|TRBD2|TRBJ2-1
TGTGCCAGCAGCCAAGTCCTAGCGGGAGATGAGCAGTTCTTC
CASSQVLAGDEQFF
>.|TRBV28|.|TRBJ1-2
TGTGCCAGCAGTTTATCCACAGGGAACTATGGCTACACCTTC
CASSLSTGNYGYTF
>.|TRBV7-3|.|TRBJ2-2
TGTGCCAGCAGCCCCCGGACTGTGAACACCGGGGAGCTGTTTTTT
CASSPRTVNTGELFF
>many|TRBV3-1|TRBD1|TRBJ1-5
TGTGCCAGCAGAAACAGGGGGAATCAGCCCCAGCATTTT
CASRNRGNQPQHF
>.|TRBV12-5|TRBD1|TRBJ1-1
TGTGCTAGTGGTTTTTCCAGGGGGCTCACCATGAACACTGAAGCTTTCTTT
CASGFSRGLTMNTEAFF
>many|TRBV24-1|.|TRBJ1-2
TGTGCCACCTCTGAGGCCAACTATGGCTACACCTTC
CATSEANYGYTF
>many|TRBV4-1|.|TRBJ2-3
TGCGCCAGCAGCCCGATGTCTTTTACTTCAGATACGCAGTATTTT
CASSPMSFTSDTQYF
>many|TRBV12-3/TRBV12-4|.|TRBJ2-7
TGTGCCAGCAGTCGGGACTTCAGCTCCTACGAGCAGTACTTC
CASSRDFSSYEQYF